This is a list of T cell receptor beta chains from one sample in a study of shared clonotypes between healthy human individuals. Libraries were prepared by immunoSEQ multiplex PCR; TCRdb keeps only in-frame clonotypes and omits some of them. The table has roughly 2 million clones, 90% to 96% seen once. Sequenced: naive CD4+ T cells sorted from blood. These TCRs come from a man aged 18 to 35 in good health. CDR3s include the opening cysteine and the closing phenylalanine or tryptophan. The order of the fields is J gene, V gene, clone size, D gene, CDR3 protein, CDR3 DNA. D genes are given only for firm matches. Some rows have no size entry. The others give once, few or many, or a class for an expanded clone.

j_call: TRBJ1-4
v_call: TRBV2
clone_size: once
d_call: NA
cdr3_aa: CASSAPRGPTNEKLFF
cdr3_nt: TGTGCCAGCAGCGCCCCGAGGGGACCAACTAATGAAAAACTGTTTTTT

j_call: TRBJ1-1
v_call: TRBV6-5
clone_size: NA
d_call: TRBD1
cdr3_aa: CASSSAGTGETEAFF
cdr3_nt: TGTGCCAGCAGTTCCGCCGGGACAGGGGAAACTGAAGCTTTCTTT

j_call: TRBJ1-4
v_call: TRBV6-6
clone_size: NA
d_call: TRBD1
cdr3_aa: CASSWTGGEKLFF
cdr3_nt: TGTGCCAGCAGTTGGACAGGGGGAGAAAAACTGTTTTTT

j_call: TRBJ2-3
v_call: TRBV5-6
clone_size: NA
d_call: NA
cdr3_aa: CASSRTGSDTQYF
cdr3_nt: TGTGCCAGCAGCAGAACAGGGTCAGATACGCAGTATTTT

j_call: TRBJ2-7
v_call: TRBV6-6
clone_size: NA
d_call: TRBD2
cdr3_aa: CASSYSRVAGTYEQYF
cdr3_nt: TGTGCCAGCAGTTACTCCCGGGTAGCGGGAACCTACGAGCAGTACTTC

j_call: TRBJ2-3
v_call: TRBV5-1
clone_size: once
d_call: TRBD2
cdr3_aa: CASVAGISTDTQYF
cdr3_nt: TGCGCCAGCGTAGCGGGTATTAGCACAGATACGCAGTATTTT

j_call: TRBJ2-7
v_call: TRBV5-5
clone_size: NA
d_call: TRBD1
cdr3_aa: CASSVTLPGTVSYEQYF
cdr3_nt: TGTGCCAGCAGCGTAACCCTCCCCGGGACAGTTTCCTACGAGCAGTACTTC

j_call: TRBJ1-2
v_call: TRBV19
clone_size: NA
d_call: NA
cdr3_aa: CASSIWGRLNNYGYTF
cdr3_nt: TGTGCCAGTAGTATTTGGGGCAGGCTTAACAACTATGGCTACACCTTC

j_call: TRBJ1-1
v_call: TRBV11-1
clone_size: NA
d_call: NA
cdr3_aa: CASSPFRLASEAFF
cdr3_nt: TGTGCCAGCAGCCCTTTTAGGTTGGCTTCTGAAGCTTTCTTT

j_call: TRBJ1-2
v_call: TRBV18
clone_size: once
d_call: NA
cdr3_aa: CASSPKEGNYGYTF
cdr3_nt: TGTGCCAGCTCACCCAAGGAGGGGAACTATGGCTACACCTTC

j_call: TRBJ1-1
v_call: TRBV6-1
clone_size: NA
d_call: NA
cdr3_aa: CASSEVGKGFRNTEAFF
cdr3_nt: TGTGCCAGCAGTGAAGTGGGGAAGGGGTTCAGGAACACTGAAGCTTTCTTT

j_call: TRBJ2-1
v_call: TRBV7-9
clone_size: once
d_call: TRBD2
cdr3_aa: CASSLRRGEYNEQFF
cdr3_nt: TGTGCCAGCAGCTTAAGGCGGGGGGAATACAATGAGCAGTTCTTC

j_call: TRBJ2-7
v_call: TRBV20-1
clone_size: NA
d_call: NA
cdr3_aa: CSAIPVYEQYF
cdr3_nt: TGCAGTGCTATCCCCGTCTACGAGCAGTACTTC

j_call: TRBJ1-1
v_call: TRBV6-1
clone_size: NA
d_call: NA
cdr3_aa: CASSVTPAGNTEAFF
cdr3_nt: TGTGCCAGCAGTGTGACACCTGCGGGGAACACTGAAGCTTTCTTT

j_call: TRBJ2-7
v_call: TRBV7-2
clone_size: NA
d_call: NA
cdr3_aa: CASSPGVVEQYF
cdr3_nt: TGTGCCAGCAGCCCCGGTGTGGTCGAGCAGTACTTC

j_call: TRBJ1-1
v_call: TRBV11-3
clone_size: once
d_call: NA
cdr3_aa: CASSLDPEEAFF
cdr3_nt: TGTGCCAGCAGCTTAGATCCAGAAGAAGCTTTCTTT

j_call: TRBJ1-4
v_call: TRBV7-6
clone_size: NA
d_call: TRBD1
cdr3_aa: CASSQDRGVGEKLFF
cdr3_nt: TGTGCCAGCAGTCAAGACAGGGGCGTCGGTGAAAAACTGTTTTTT

j_call: TRBJ1-2
v_call: TRBV5-1
clone_size: NA
d_call: NA
cdr3_aa: CASSLTQGPPGTF
cdr3_nt: TGCGCCAGCAGCTTAACACAGGGACCACCGGGCACCTTC

j_call: TRBJ1-2
v_call: TRBV28
clone_size: once
d_call: NA
cdr3_aa: CASSSTGGVPYGYTF
cdr3_nt: TGTGCCAGCAGTTCCACGGGGGGGGTCCCCTATGGCTACACCTTC

j_call: TRBJ2-1
v_call: TRBV25-1
clone_size: NA
d_call: NA
cdr3_aa: CASSAGRPYNEQFF
cdr3_nt: TGTGCCAGCAGTGCTGGCCGACCATACAATGAGCAGTTCTTC

j_call: TRBJ2-3
v_call: TRBV11-3
clone_size: NA
d_call: NA
cdr3_aa: CASSLTGTVTDTQYF
cdr3_nt: TGTGCCAGCAGCCTCACCGGGACCGTCACAGATACGCAGTATTTT

j_call: TRBJ1-6
v_call: TRBV30
clone_size: NA
d_call: TRBD1
cdr3_aa: CAWTYRGEDSPLHF
cdr3_nt: TGTGCCTGGACCTACAGGGGGGAGGATTCACCCCTCCACTTT

j_call: TRBJ1-6
v_call: TRBV19
clone_size: NA
d_call: NA
cdr3_aa: CASSPQGTPIGPLHF
cdr3_nt: TGTGCCAGTAGTCCGCAAGGGACGCCCATAGGACCCCTCCACTTT

j_call: TRBJ1-2
v_call: TRBV18
clone_size: few
d_call: NA
cdr3_aa: CASSPPWTDEFYTF
cdr3_nt: TGTGCCAGCTCACCACCGTGGACAGACGAGTTCTACACCTTC

j_call: TRBJ1-2
v_call: TRBV9
clone_size: NA
d_call: TRBD1
cdr3_aa: CASSVNRGHGYTF
cdr3_nt: TGTGCCAGCAGCGTAAACAGGGGGCATGGCTACACCTTC

j_call: TRBJ2-7
v_call: TRBV7-2
clone_size: NA
d_call: TRBD1
cdr3_aa: CASSARTGGQYEQYF
cdr3_nt: TGTGCCAGCAGCGCGAGGACAGGGGGCCAGTACGAGCAGTACTTC

j_call: TRBJ2-7
v_call: TRBV4-1
clone_size: once
d_call: NA
cdr3_aa: CASSQVGLGEQYF
cdr3_nt: TGCGCCAGCAGCCAAGTGGGACTGGGGGAGCAGTACTTC

j_call: TRBJ1-1
v_call: TRBV9
clone_size: NA
d_call: NA
cdr3_aa: CASSVGVETEAFF
cdr3_nt: TGTGCCAGCAGCGTAGGAGTCGAGACTGAAGCTTTCTTT

j_call: TRBJ2-7
v_call: TRBV7-2
clone_size: NA
d_call: TRBD1
cdr3_aa: CASSLGTGKGREQYF
cdr3_nt: TGTGCCAGCAGCCTAGGGACAGGGAAGGGTCGCGAGCAGTACTTC

j_call: TRBJ2-3
v_call: TRBV18
clone_size: NA
d_call: TRBD2
cdr3_aa: CASSVLAGGPYTQYF
cdr3_nt: TGTGCCAGCTCGGTACTAGCGGGGGGGCCCTATACGCAGTATTTT

j_call: TRBJ2-7
v_call: TRBV6-6
clone_size: once
d_call: NA
cdr3_aa: CASNSPQETSYEQYF
cdr3_nt: TGTGCCAGCAACTCCCCACAGGAAACCTCCTACGAGCAGTACTTC

j_call: TRBJ2-5
v_call: TRBV6-6
clone_size: NA
d_call: NA
cdr3_aa: CASSSPTGRGETQYF
cdr3_nt: TGTGCCAGCAGTTCCCCGACAGGGAGGGGAGAGACCCAGTACTTC

j_call: TRBJ2-7
v_call: TRBV12-5
clone_size: NA
d_call: NA
cdr3_aa: CASGLVDFGRTGSYEQYF
cdr3_nt: TGTGCTAGTGGTTTGGTGGATTTTGGGCGGACTGGATCCTACGAGCAGTACTTC

j_call: TRBJ1-5
v_call: TRBV7-8
clone_size: NA
d_call: TRBD1
cdr3_aa: CASSLNTGGNQPQHF
cdr3_nt: TGTGCCAGCAGCTTAAATACAGGGGGCAATCAGCCCCAGCATTTT

j_call: TRBJ1-2
v_call: TRBV5-1
clone_size: NA
d_call: NA
cdr3_aa: CASSPSRRGDSYGYTF
cdr3_nt: TGCGCCAGCAGCCCATCTCGCAGGGGTGATAGCTATGGCTACACCTTC

j_call: TRBJ2-3
v_call: TRBV5-8
clone_size: NA
d_call: TRBD2
cdr3_aa: CASSFILAAYTDTQYF
cdr3_nt: TGTGCCAGCAGCTTTATACTAGCGGCATACACAGATACGCAGTATTTT

j_call: TRBJ2-1
v_call: TRBV27
clone_size: NA
d_call: TRBD1
cdr3_aa: CASSLIQTGDNEQFF
cdr3_nt: TGTGCCAGCAGTTTAATTCAGACAGGGGACAATGAGCAGTTCTTC

j_call: TRBJ1-6
v_call: TRBV7-9
clone_size: NA
d_call: NA
cdr3_aa: CASSHGTMGSYNSPLHF
cdr3_nt: TGTGCCAGCAGCCACGGGACCATGGGCTCCTATAATTCACCCCTCCACTTT

j_call: TRBJ1-6
v_call: TRBV2
clone_size: NA
d_call: TRBD1
cdr3_aa: CASTPGGYNSPLHF
cdr3_nt: TGTGCCAGCACTCCAGGGGGCTATAATTCACCCCTCCACTTT

j_call: TRBJ1-2
v_call: TRBV14
clone_size: NA
d_call: NA
cdr3_aa: CASTQARTGGYTF
cdr3_nt: TGTGCCAGCACCCAGGCACGCACCGGTGGCTACACCTTC

j_call: TRBJ1-5
v_call: TRBV19
clone_size: once
d_call: NA
cdr3_aa: CASRKGNQPQHF
cdr3_nt: TGTGCCAGTAGGAAGGGGAATCAGCCCCAGCATTTT

j_call: TRBJ2-5
v_call: TRBV6-1
clone_size: once
d_call: NA
cdr3_aa: CASTGGRETQYF
cdr3_nt: TGTGCCAGCACGGGGGGCAGGGAGACCCAGTACTTC

j_call: TRBJ1-1
v_call: TRBV6-1
clone_size: NA
d_call: NA
cdr3_aa: CASIARWNTEAFF
cdr3_nt: TGTGCCAGCATCGCGAGGTGGAACACTGAAGCTTTCTTT

j_call: TRBJ1-6
v_call: TRBV27
clone_size: NA
d_call: NA
cdr3_aa: CASSFASYNSPLHF
cdr3_nt: TGTGCCAGCAGTTTTGCTTCCTATAATTCACCCCTCCACTTT

j_call: TRBJ1-2
v_call: TRBV5-1
clone_size: NA
d_call: NA
cdr3_aa: CASSLEGQEGYGYTF
cdr3_nt: TGCGCCAGCAGCTTGGAGGGGCAGGAAGGCTATGGCTACACCTTC

j_call: TRBJ1-1
v_call: TRBV6-6
clone_size: NA
d_call: NA
cdr3_aa: CASSSKDGGAGTEAFF
cdr3_nt: TGTGCCAGCAGCTCAAAAGATGGGGGGGCCGGGACTGAAGCTTTCTTT